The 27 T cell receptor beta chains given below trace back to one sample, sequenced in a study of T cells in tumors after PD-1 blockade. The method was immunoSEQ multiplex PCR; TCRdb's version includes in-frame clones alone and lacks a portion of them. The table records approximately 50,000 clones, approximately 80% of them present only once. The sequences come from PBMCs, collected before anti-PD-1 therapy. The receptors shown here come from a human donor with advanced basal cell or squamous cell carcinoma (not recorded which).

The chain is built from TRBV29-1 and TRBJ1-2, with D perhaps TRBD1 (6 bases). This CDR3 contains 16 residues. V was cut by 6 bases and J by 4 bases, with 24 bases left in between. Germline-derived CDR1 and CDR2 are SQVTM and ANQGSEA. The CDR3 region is CSVHPSDEGEFYGYTF. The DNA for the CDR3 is TGCAGCGTGCACCCCTCAGACGAGGGGGAGTTCTATGGCTACACCTTC.

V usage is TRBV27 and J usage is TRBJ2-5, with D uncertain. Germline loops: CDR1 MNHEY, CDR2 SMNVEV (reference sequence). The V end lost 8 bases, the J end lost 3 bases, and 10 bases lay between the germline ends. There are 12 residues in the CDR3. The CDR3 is CASAPPKETQYF. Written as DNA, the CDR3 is TGTGCCAGCGCCCCCCCCAAAGAGACCCAGTACTTC.

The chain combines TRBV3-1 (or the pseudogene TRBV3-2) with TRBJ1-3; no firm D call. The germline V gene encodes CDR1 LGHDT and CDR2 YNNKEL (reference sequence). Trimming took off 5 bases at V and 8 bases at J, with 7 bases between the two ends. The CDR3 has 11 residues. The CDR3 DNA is TGTGCCAGCAGCACCGTAGACACCATATATTTT. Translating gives CASSTVDTIYF.

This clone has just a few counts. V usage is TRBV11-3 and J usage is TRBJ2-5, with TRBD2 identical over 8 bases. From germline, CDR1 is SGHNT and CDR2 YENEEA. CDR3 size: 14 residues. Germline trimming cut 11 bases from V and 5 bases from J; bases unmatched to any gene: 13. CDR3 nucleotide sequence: TGTGCCTCCCGGGGGGGTGCCAGTGGCGAGACCCAGTACTTC. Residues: CASRGGASGETQYF.

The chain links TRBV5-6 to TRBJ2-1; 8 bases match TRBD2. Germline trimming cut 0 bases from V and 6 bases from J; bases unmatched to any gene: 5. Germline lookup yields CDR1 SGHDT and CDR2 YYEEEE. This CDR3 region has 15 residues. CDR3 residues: CASSLAGGGFNEQFF. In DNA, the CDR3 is TGTGCCAGCAGCTTGGCCGGGGGGGGGTTCAATGAGCAGTTCTTC.

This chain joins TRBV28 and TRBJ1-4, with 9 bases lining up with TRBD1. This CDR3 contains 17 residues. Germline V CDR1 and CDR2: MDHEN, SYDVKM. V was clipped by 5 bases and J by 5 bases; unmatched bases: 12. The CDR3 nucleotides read TGTGCCAGCAGTCTAACGAAGGGGACAGGGAGGAATGAAAAACTGTTTTTT. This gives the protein CASSLTKGTGRNEKLFF.

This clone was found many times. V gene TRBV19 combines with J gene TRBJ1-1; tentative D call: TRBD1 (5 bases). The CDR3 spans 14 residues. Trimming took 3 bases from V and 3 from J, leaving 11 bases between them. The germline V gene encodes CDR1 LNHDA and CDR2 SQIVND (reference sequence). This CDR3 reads CASSMAGGYTEAFF. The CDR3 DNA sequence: TGTGCCAGTAGTATGGCGGGGGGTTACACTGAAGCTTTCTTT.

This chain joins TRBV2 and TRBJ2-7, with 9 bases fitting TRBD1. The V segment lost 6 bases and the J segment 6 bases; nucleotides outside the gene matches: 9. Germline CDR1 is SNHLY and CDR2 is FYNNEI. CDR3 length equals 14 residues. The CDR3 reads CASRLGQGSLEQYF. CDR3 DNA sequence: TGTGCCAGCAGGCTGGGACAGGGTTCTCTCGAGCAGTACTTC.

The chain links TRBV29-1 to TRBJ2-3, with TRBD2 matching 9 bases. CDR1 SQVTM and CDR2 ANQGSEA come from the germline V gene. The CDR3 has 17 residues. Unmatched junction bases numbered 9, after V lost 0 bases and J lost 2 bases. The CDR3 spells CSVEDPQAGGYTDTQYF. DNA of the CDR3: TGCAGCGTTGAAGATCCTCAAGCGGGAGGATACACAGATACGCAGTATTTT.

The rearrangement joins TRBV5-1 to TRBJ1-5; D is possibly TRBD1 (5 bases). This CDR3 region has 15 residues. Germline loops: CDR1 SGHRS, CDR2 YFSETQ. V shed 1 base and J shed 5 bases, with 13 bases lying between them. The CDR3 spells CASSLSGGTDQPQHF. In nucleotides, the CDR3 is TGCGCCAGCAGCTTGAGTGGGGGAACCGATCAGCCCCAGCATTTT.

As DNA, the CDR3 is TGCAGTGCTAGTCAGACTAGCGGGAGCCCGCCTATCTCTTACTCCTACGAGCAGTACTTC. It encodes CSASQTSGSPPISYSYEQYF. The chain uses TRBV20-1 and TRBJ2-7; 12 bases fit TRBD2. Germline V lookup: CDR1 DFQATT, CDR2 SNEGSKA (reference sequence). CDR3 length: 20 amino acids. V lost 3 bases, J lost 0 bases, and 18 bases stayed unmatched.

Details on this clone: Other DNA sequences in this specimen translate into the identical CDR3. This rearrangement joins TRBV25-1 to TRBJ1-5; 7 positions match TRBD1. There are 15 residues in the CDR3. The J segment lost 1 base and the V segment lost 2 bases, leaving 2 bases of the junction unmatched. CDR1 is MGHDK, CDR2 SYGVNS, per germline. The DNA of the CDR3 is TGTGCCAGCAGTGAAGCAGGGGGGAGCAATCAGCCCCAGCATTTT. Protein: CASSEAGGSNQPQHF.

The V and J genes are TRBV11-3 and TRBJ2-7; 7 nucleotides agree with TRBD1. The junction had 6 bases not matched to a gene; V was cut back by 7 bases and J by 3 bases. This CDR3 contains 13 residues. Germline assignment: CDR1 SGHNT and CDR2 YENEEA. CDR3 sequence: CASNGRDSYEQYF. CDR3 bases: TGTGCCAGCAACGGCCGGGACAGCTACGAGCAGTACTTC.

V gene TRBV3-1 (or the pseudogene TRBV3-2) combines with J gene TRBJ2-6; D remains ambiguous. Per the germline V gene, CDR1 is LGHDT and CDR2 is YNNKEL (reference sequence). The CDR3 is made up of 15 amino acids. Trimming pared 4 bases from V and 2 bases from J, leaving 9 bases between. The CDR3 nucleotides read TGTGCCAGCAGCCTGGGGTCTGCTGGGGCCAACGTCCTGACTTTC. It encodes CASSLGSAGANVLTF.

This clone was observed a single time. Here the CDR3 DNA reads TGTGCCAGTATTGGTGGAGGGCCCGGAGCTTTCTTT. Protein sequence: CASIGGGPGAFF. The chain uses TRBV6-5 and TRBJ1-1; the D is unclear. The CDR3 has 12 amino acids. Looked up from germline, CDR1 is MNHEY and CDR2 is SVGAGI. The V gene lost 9 bases and the J gene lost 10 bases, with 18 bases spanning the gap.

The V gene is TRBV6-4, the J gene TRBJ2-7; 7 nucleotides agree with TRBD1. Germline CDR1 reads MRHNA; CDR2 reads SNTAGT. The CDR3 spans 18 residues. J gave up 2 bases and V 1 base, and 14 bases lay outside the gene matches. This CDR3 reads CASSDWAGTDLSAYEQYF. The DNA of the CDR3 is TGTGCCAGCAGTGACTGGGCCGGGACAGATCTTAGTGCCTACGAGCAGTACTTC.

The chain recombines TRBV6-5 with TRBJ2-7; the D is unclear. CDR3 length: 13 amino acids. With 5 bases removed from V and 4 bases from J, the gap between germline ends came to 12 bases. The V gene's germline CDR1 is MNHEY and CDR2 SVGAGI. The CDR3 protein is CASSRLRVYEQYF. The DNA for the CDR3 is TGTGCCAGCAGTCGCTTACGGGTTTACGAGCAGTACTTC.

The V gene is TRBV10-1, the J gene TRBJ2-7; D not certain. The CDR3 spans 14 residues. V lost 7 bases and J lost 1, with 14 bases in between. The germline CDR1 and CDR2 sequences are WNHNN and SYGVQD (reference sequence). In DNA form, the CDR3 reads TGCGCCAGCACTGCTCTGGTAGATTCCTACGAGCAGTACTTC. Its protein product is CASTALVDSYEQYF.

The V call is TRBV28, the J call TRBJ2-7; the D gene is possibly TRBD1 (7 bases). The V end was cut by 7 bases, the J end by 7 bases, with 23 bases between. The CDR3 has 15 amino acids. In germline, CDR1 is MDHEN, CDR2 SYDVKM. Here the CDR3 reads CASNVQGRSGGEQYF. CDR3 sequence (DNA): TGTGCCAGCAACGTACAGGGGAGGTCTGGCGGGGAGCAGTACTTC.

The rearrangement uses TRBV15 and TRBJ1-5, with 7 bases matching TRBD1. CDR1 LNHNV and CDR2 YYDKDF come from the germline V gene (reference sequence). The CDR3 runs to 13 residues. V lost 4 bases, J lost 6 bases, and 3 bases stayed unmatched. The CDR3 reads CATSKPGGQPQHF. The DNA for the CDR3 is TGTGCCACCAGCAAGCCAGGGGGTCAGCCCCAGCATTTT. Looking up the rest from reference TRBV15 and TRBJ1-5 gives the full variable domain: DAMVIQNPRYQVTQFGKPVTLSCSQTLNHNVMYWYQQKSSQAPKLLFHYYDKDFNNEADTPDNFQSRRPNTSFCFLDIRSPGLGDTAMYLCATSKPGGQPQHFGDGTRLSIL.

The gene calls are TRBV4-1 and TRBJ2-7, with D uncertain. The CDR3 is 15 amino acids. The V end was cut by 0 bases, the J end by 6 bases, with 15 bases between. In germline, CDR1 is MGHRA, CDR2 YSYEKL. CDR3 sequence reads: CASSQDATFSGEQYF. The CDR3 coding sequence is TGCGCCAGCAGCCAAGATGCGACCTTTTCGGGCGAGCAGTACTTC.

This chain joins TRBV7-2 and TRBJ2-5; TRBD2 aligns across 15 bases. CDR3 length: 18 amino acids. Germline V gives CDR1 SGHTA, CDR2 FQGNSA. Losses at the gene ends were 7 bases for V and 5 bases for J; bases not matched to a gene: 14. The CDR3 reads CASTLDGLAGGPGETQYF. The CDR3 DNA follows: TGTGCCAGCACCCTCGACGGACTAGCGGGGGGGCCGGGGGAGACCCAGTACTTC.

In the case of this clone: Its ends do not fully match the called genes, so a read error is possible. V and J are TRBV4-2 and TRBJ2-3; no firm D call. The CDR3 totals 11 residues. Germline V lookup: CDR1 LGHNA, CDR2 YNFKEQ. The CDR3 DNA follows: TGTGCCAGCAGCCAGGAAGGACCCACGAATTTT. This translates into CASSQEGPTNF.

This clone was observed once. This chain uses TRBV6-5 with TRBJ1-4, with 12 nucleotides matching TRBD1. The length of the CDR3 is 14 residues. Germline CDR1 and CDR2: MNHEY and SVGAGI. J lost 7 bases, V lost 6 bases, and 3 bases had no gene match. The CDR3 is CASRGQGAGEKLFF. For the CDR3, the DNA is TGTGCCAGCAGGGGACAGGGGGCCGGTGAAAAACTGTTTTTT.

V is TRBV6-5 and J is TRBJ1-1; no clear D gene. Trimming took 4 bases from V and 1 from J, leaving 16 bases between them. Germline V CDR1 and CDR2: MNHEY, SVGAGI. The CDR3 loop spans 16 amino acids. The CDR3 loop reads CASSSPAVTENTEAFF. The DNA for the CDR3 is TGTGCCAGCAGTTCCCCCGCGGTTACAGAGAACACTGAAGCTTTCTTT.

The CDR3 DNA sequence: TGTGCCAGCAGTTCTGATCAGCCCCAGCATTTT. Encoded protein: CASSSDQPQHF. The chain has TRBV28 and TRBJ1-5, with no clear D. Germline V CDR1 and CDR2: MDHEN, SYDVKM. V was pared by 4 bases and J by 5 bases, with 3 bases between. The CDR3 runs 11 residues.

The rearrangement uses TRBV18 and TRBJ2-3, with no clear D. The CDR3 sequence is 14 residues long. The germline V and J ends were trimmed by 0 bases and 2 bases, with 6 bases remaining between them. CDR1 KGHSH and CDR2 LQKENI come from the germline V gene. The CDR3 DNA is TGTGCCAGCTCACCACCAGCGACCACAGATACGCAGTATTTT. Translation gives CASSPPATTDTQYF.